This T cell receptor (beta chain) was sequenced for a study of cytomegalovirus exposure and HLA in healthy donors. Study-level results: Indistinguishability led to the exclusion of some V segments, TRBV6-2 and TRBV6-3 included. Cytomegalovirus association was listed for under 200 TCR beta chains.

CDR1 and CDR2 from the germline V gene are SGHDT and YYEEEE. The germline V and J ends were trimmed by 4 bases and 3 bases, with 9 bases remaining between them. The CDR3 length is 13 residues. Both 60 Vbeta primers and 13 Jbeta primers went into the PCR. The data were produced by immunoSEQ multiplex PCR, yet TCRdb's version contains in-frame clones alone and is incomplete. The data contain some 120,000 clones, about 73% of them singletons. As for this clone: Its antigen is not identified.

Sequenced input: PBMCs. This chain joins TRBV5-6 and TRBJ2-3, with D hard to call. This clonotype was obtained from a woman in her 40s in good health and CMV-seronegative. CDR3 nucleotides: TGTGCCAGCAGCCTTCAGGATACAGATACGCAGTATTTT. This sequence encodes CASSLQDTDTQYF.